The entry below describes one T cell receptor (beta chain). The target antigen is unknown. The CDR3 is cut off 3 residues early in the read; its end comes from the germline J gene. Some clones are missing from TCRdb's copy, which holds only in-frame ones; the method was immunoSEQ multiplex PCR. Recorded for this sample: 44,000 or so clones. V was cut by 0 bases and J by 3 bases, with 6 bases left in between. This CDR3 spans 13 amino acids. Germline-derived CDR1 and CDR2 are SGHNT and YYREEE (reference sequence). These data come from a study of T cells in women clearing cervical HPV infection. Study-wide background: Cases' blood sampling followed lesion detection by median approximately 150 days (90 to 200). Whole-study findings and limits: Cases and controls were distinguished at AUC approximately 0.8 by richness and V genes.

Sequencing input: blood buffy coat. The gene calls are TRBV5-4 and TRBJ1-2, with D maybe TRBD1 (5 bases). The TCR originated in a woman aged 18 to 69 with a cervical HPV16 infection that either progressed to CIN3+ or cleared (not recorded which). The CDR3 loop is CASSLGGDYGYTF. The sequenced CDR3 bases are TGTGCCAGCAGCTTGGGAGGGGACTATGGC.